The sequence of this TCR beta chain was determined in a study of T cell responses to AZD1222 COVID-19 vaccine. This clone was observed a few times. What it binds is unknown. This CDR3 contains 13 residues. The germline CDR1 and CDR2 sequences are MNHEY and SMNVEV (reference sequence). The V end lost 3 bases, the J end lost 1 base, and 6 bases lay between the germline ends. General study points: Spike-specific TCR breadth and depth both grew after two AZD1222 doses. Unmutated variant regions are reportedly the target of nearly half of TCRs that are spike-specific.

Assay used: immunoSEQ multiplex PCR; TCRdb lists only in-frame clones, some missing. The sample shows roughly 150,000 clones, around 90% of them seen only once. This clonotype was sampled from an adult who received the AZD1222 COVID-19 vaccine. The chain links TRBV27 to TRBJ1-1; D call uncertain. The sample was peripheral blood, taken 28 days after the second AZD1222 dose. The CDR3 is CASSFQWNTEAFF. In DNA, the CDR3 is TGTGCCAGCAGTTTTCAGTGGAACACTGAAGCTTTCTTT.